This T cell receptor beta chain was retrieved from a study of T cells expressing NK-cell markers. The CDR3 loop spans 19 amino acids. From germline, CDR1 is MGHRA and CDR2 YSYEKL. For each CDR3 protein, TCRdb gives one entry from its re-call of the 5' RACE reads, without DNA. The table gives a few hundred thousand distinct CDR3 sequences; the top ten clones make up roughly 5.2% of it. Findings of the study overall: Expanded clones of NKG2C+ T cells had an unclear HCMV specificity. The CD3+CD56-NKG2C+ fraction of a few donors was also led by these clonotypes.

Remarks on this clonotype: As yet, its antigen is unknown.

The chain is built from TRBV4-1 and TRBJ2-5; the D gene TCRdb calls, TRBD2, cannot be checked with no DNA. The sample consisted of blood T cells: a sorted CD56 or NKG2C T cell subset, CD4+ or CD8+ T cells, or bulk PBMC T cells (not recorded which). The clonotype originates from a man aged 18-70 years in good health. CDR3 residues: CASSQDYATSGRYQETQYF.